This T cell receptor beta chain was sequenced during a study of blood T cell repertoires in COVID-19. Overall study: COVID-19 samples, acute and convalescent, were from the United States, Italy and Spain. Sample material is recorded as cDNA or gDNA derived from T cells, B-cell-depleted T cells, or PBMCs.

Only in-frame clones appear in the TCRdb table, and some are missing; sequencing was by immunoSEQ multiplex PCR. The sample records approximately 54,000 clones, 90% being singletons. The CDR3 is 15 residues long. V lost 2 bases, J lost 5 bases, and 7 bases stayed unmatched. Germline V CDR1 and CDR2: KGHSH, LQKENI. This clone was seen once. V is TRBV18 and J is TRBJ2-3; 7 nucleotides match TRBD2. The origin of this receptor is a man over 45 with acute or convalescent COVID-19. Source material: peripheral blood. Here the CDR3 reads CASSPKAGERDTQYF. Here the CDR3 DNA reads TGTGCCAGCTCACCAAAGGCGGGAGAGCGAGATACGCAGTATTTT.